This passage covers 2 T cell receptor beta chains from one sample sequenced in a study of Graves' ophthalmopathy and Graves' hyperthyroidism. RNA transcripts were the template, and TCR beta CDR3 regions were amplified from them. HTBI primers were used in a first-round RT-PCR, which preceded a second-round multiplex PCR. TCRdb reprocessed the multiplex PCR reads with MiXCR, giving one entry per CDR3 protein. Of around 400,000 distinct CDR3 sequences in the sample, 15% to 20% are singletons; the top ten hold 1.5% to 2%. The sample consisted of peripheral blood. The receptors stem from a woman aged 18-29 years with Graves' ophthalmopathy.

Many counts were recorded for this clonotype. This chain joins TRBV29-1 and TRBJ2-7; 9 bases fit TRBD1. The CDR3 sequence is 15 residues long. Germline lookup yields CDR1 SQVTM and CDR2 ANQGSEA. J lost 5 bases, V lost 3 bases, and 11 bases had no gene match. This CDR3 is CSVDDRTGVYHEQYF. The DNA of the CDR3 is TGCAGCGTTGATGATAGGACAGGGGTCTACCACGAGCAGTACTTC.

This clonotype was recorded at least ten times. CDR3 DNA sequence: TGTGCCGTAACCGGGACAGCCTCCTACGAGCAGTACTTC. It encodes CAVTGTASYEQYF. The chain employs TRBV6-4 and TRBJ2-7; 7 bases align to TRBD1. This CDR3 has 13 amino acids. V was clipped by 11 bases and J by 0 bases; unmatched bases: 7. Germline loops: CDR1 MRHNA, CDR2 SNTAGT.